Detailed here is one T cell receptor beta chain. This specimen belongs to a study of blood T cell repertoires in COVID-19. Study overall: From the United States, Italy and Spain came samples of acute and convalescent COVID-19. PBMCs, B-cell-depleted T cells, or T cells were the source of the cDNA or gDNA that made up the material.

In the authors' workflow: Cell counts per sample came from amplifying reference gene primers. Sequencing used immunoSEQ multiplex PCR; TCRdb keeps in-frame clones, though not all of them. V and J calls and clone size come straight from that table; D and trimming were deduced from the DNA. Counted here are more than 300,000 clones, under 90% occurring once; the ten biggest clones make up 8% to 13%. V lost 0 bases and J lost 5, with 11 bases in between. Germline CDR1 reads LGHDT; CDR2 reads YNNKEL (reference sequence). The length of the CDR3 is 15 residues. The recovered donors of Cohort 3 showed two negative PCRs, clearance, or symptom resolution.

What was sequenced was PBMCs or T cells enriched from blood (not recorded which). This clonotype was obtained from a woman aged 18-29 years who had recovered from COVID-19. V and J are TRBV3-1 (or the pseudogene TRBV3-2) and TRBJ2-1, with D tentatively TRBD2 (6 bases). The chain's CDR3 is CASSQDLWRDNEQFF. The CDR3 DNA is TGTGCCAGCAGCCAAGATCTGTGGAGGGACAATGAGCAGTTCTTC.